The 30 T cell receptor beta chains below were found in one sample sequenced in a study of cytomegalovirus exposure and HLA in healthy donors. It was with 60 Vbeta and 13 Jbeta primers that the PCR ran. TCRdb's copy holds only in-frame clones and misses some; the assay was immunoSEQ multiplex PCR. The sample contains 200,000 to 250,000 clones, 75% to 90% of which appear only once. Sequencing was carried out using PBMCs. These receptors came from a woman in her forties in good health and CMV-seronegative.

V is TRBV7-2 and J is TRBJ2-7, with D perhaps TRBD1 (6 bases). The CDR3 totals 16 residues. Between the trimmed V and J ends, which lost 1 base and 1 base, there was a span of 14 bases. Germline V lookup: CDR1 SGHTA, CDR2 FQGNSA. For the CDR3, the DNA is TGTGCCAGCAGCTTAGGGGCCGGACAGAATTCCTACGAGCAGTACTTC. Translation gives CASSLGAGQNSYEQYF.

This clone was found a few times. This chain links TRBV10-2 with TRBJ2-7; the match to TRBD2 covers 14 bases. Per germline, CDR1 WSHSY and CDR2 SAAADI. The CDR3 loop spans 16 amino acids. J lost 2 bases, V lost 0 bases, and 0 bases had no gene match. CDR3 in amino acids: CASSESTSGRAYEQYF. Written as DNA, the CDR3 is TGCGCCAGCAGTGAGTCGACTAGCGGGAGGGCCTACGAGCAGTACTTC.

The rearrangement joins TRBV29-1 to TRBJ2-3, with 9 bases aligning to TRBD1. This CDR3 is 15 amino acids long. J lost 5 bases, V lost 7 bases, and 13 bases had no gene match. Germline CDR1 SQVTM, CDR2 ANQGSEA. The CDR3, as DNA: TGCAGCGCCGTATACCGGGACAGGGTGGGAGATACGCAGTATTTT. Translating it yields CSAVYRDRVGDTQYF.

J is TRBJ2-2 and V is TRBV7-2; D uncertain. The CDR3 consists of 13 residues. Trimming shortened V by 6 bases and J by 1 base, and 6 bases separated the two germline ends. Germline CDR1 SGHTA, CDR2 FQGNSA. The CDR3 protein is CASSNRNTGELFF. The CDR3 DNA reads TGTGCCAGCAGTAATAGGAACACCGGGGAGCTGTTTTTT.

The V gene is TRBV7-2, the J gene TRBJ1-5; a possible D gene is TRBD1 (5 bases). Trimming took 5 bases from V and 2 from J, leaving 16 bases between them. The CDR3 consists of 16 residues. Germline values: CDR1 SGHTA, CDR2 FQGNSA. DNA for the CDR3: TGTGCCAGCAGCCGCTCAGGGACTACTGGCAATCAGCCCCAGCATTTT. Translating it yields CASSRSGTTGNQPQHF.

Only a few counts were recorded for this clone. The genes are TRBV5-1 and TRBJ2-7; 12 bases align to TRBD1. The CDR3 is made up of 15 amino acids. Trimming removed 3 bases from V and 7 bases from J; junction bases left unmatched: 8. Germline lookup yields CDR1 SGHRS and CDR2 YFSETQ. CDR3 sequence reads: CASSSGQGARGEQYF. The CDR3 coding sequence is TGCGCCAGCAGCTCGGGACAGGGGGCGCGGGGGGAGCAGTACTTC.

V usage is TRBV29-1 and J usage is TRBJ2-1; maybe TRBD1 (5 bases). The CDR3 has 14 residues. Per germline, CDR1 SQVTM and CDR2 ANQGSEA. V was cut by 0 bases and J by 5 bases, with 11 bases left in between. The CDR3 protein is CSVEDGQINNEQFF. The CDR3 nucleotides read TGCAGCGTTGAAGACGGACAAATAAACAATGAGCAGTTCTTC.

CDR3 sequence (DNA): TGTGCCAGCAGCCGCCGAGCACAAGAGACCCAGTACTTC. Translated: CASSRRAQETQYF. The chain is built from TRBV5-6 and TRBJ2-5; D gene unclear. Trimming took 4 bases from V and 2 from J, leaving 9 bases between them. The germline V gene encodes CDR1 SGHDT and CDR2 YYEEEE. The CDR3 is made up of 13 amino acids.

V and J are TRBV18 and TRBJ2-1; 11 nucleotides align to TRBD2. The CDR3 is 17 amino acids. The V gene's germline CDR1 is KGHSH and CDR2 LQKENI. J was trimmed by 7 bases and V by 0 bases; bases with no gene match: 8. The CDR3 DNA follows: TGTGCCAGCTCACCACCGGGACTAGCGGTCGATGGGAATGAGCAGTTCTTC. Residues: CASSPPGLAVDGNEQFF.

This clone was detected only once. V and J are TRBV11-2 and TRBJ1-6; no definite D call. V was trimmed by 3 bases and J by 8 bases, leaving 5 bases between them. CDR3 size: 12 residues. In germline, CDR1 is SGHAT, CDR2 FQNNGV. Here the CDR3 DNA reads TGTGCCAGCAGCTTTTCAGATTCACCCCTCCACTTT. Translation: CASSFSDSPLHF.

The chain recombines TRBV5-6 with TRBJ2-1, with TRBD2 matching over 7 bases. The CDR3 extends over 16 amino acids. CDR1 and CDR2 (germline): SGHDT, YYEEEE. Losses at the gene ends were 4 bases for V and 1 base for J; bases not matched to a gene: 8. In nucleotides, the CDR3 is TGTGCCAGCAGCACCTTAGCGGGCAGGTCCTACAATGAGCAGTTCTTC. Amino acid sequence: CASSTLAGRSYNEQFF.

The CDR3 region is CASKAQGFSSYEQYF. CDR3 DNA: TGTGCCAGCAAAGCCCAGGGTTTTAGCTCCTACGAGCAGTACTTC. The chain couples TRBV6-1 to TRBJ2-7; D might be TRBD1 (5 bases). Trimming took 7 bases from V and 0 from J, leaving 16 bases between them. This CDR3 is 15 amino acids long. The germline V gene encodes CDR1 MNHNS and CDR2 SASEGT.

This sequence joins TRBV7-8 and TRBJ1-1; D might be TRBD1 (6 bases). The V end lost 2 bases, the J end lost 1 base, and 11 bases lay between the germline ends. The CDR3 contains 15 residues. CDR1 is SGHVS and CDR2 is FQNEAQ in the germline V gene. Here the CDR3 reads CASSLYGGQNTEAFF. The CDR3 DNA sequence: TGTGCCAGCAGCTTATACGGGGGGCAGAACACTGAAGCTTTCTTT.

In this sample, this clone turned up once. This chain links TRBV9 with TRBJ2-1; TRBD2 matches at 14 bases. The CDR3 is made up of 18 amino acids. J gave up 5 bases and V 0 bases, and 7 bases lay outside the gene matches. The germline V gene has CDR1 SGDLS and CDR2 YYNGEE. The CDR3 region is CASSVAGGLAGGNNEQFF. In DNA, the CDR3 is TGTGCCAGCAGCGTAGCGGGAGGACTAGCGGGAGGAAACAATGAGCAGTTCTTC.

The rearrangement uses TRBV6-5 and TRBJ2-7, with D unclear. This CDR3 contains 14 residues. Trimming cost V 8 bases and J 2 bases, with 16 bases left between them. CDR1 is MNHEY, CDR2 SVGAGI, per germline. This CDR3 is CASGSSSSAYEQYF. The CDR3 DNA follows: TGTGCCAGCGGATCCTCTTCGAGCGCCTACGAGCAGTACTTC.

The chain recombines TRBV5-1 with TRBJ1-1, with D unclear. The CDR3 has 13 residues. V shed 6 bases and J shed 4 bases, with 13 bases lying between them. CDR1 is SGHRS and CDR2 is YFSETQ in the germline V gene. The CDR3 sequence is CASTQMAGTEAFF. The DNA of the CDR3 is TGCGCCAGCACCCAGATGGCTGGCACTGAAGCTTTCTTT.

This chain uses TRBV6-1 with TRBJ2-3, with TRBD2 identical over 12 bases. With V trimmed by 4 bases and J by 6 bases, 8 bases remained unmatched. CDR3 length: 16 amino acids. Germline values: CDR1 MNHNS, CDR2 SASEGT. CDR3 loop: CASSGGLAGGGDTQYF. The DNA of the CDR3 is TGTGCCAGCAGTGGGGGACTAGCGGGCGGGGGGGATACGCAGTATTTT.

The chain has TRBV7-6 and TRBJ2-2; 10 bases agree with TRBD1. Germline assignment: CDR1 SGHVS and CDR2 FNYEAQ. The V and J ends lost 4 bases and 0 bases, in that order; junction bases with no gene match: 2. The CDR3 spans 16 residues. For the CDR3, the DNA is TGTGCCAGCAGCTATGACAGGGGGCCGAACACCGGGGAGCTGTTTTTT. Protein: CASSYDRGPNTGELFF.

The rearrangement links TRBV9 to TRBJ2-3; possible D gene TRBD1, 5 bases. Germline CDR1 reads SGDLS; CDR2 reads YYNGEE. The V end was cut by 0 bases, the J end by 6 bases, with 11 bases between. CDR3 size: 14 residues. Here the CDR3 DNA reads TGTGCCAGCAGCGTAGCGACAAAGGGGGATACGCAGTATTTT. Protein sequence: CASSVATKGDTQYF.

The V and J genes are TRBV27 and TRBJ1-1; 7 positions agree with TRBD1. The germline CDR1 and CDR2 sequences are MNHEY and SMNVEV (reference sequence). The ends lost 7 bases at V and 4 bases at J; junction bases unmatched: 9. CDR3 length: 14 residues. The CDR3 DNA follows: TGTGCCAGCACCGATAGACAGGGCACCACTGAAGCTTTCTTT. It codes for CASTDRQGTTEAFF.

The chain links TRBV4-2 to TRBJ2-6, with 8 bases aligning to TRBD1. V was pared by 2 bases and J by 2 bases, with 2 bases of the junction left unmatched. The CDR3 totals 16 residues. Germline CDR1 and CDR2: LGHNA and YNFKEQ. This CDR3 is CASSQSQGAGANVLTF. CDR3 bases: TGTGCCAGCAGCCAATCACAGGGGGCTGGGGCCAACGTCCTGACTTTC.

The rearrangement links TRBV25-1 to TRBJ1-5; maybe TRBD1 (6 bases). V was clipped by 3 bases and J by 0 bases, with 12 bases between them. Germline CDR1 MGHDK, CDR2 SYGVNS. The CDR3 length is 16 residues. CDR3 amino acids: CASSEIRQVSNQPQHF. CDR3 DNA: TGTGCCAGCAGTGAGATTCGACAGGTTAGCAATCAGCCCCAGCATTTT.

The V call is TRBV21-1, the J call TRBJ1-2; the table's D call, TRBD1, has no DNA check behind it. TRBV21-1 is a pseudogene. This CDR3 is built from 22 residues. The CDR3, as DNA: TGTGCCAGCAAACCCTTACGGGGACAGACTGATCGGACAGACGAATTTAACTATGGCTACACCTTC. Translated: CASKPLRGQTDRTDEFNYGYTF.

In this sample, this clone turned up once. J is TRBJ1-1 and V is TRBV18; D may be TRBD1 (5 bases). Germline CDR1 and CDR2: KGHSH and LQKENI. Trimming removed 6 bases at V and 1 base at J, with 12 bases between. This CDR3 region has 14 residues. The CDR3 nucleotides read TGTGCCAGCTCGCCCCTCGGGGGGAACACTGAAGCTTTCTTT. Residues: CASSPLGGNTEAFF.

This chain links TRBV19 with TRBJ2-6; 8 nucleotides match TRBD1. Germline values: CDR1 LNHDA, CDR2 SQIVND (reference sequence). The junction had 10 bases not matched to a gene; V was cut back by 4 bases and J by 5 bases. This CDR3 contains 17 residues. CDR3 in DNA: TGTGCCAGTAGTAGGGGCCAGGGGGCTTCTAGGGCCAACGTCCTGACTTTC. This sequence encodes CASSRGQGASRANVLTF.

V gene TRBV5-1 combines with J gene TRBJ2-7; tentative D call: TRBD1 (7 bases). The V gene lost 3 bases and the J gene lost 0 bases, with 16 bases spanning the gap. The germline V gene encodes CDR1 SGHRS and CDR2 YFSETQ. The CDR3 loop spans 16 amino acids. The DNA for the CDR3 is TGCGCCAGCAGCTCCCATGGAGGGACAGACTCCTACGAGCAGTACTTC. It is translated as CASSSHGGTDSYEQYF.

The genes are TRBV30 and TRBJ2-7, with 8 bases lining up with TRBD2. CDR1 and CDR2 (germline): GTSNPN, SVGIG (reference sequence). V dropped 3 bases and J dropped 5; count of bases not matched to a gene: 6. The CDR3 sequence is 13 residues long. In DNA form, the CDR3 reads TGTGCCTGGAGAACAGCGGGAGCCAACGAGCAGTACTTC. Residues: CAWRTAGANEQYF.

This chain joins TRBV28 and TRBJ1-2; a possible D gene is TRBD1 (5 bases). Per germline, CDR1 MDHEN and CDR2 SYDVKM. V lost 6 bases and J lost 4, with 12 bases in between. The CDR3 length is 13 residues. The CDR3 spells CASSYGHSYGYTF. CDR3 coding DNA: TGTGCCAGCAGCTACGGACATTCCTATGGCTACACCTTC.

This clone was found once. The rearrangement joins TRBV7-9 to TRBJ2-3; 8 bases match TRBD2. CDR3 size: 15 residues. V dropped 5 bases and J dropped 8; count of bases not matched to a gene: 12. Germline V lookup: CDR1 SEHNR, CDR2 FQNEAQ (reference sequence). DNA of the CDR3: TGTGCCAGCAGCGCGCCGGGACTAGATAGGGTTACGCAGTATTTT. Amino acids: CASSAPGLDRVTQYF.

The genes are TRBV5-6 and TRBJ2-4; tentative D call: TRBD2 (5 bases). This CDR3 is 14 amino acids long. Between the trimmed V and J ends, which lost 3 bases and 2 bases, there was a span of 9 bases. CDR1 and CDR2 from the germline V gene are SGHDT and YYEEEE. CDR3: CASSSWETKNIQYF. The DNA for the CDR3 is TGTGCCAGCAGCTCCTGGGAGACCAAAAACATTCAGTACTTC. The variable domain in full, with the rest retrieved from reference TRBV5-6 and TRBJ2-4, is DAGVTQSPTHLIKTRGQQVTLRCSPKSGHDTVSWYQQALGQGPQFIFQYYEEEERQRGNFPDRFSGHQFPNYSSELNVNALLLGDSALYLCASSSWETKNIQYFGAGTRLSVL.